This T cell receptor (beta chain) derives from a study of blood T cell repertoires in COVID-19. The CDR3 covers 16 residues. V lost 3 bases and J lost 0, with 9 bases in between. Per germline, CDR1 SGHVS and CDR2 FNYEAQ. TCRdb's table, derived via immunoSEQ multiplex PCR, lists solely in-frame clones and lacks some. The sample contains a few hundred thousand clones, approximately 80% of which appear only once. The material sequenced was peripheral blood. V gene TRBV7-6 combines with J gene TRBJ1-6; no definite D call. The origin of this receptor is a human donor in a cohort sampled during active COVID-19. The CDR3 region is CASSFGPSSYNSPLHF. DNA for the CDR3: TGTGCCAGCAGCTTTGGCCCAAGCTCCTATAATTCACCCCTCCACTTT.